The 28 T cell receptor beta chains reported below all come from one sample, sequenced in a study of OX40 agonist ivuxolimab in advanced cancers. Data came from immunoSEQ multiplex PCR; TCRdb stores just in-frame clones and leaves some out. The data show under 100,000 clones, with roughly 90% seen just once and 0.6% to 0.7% held by the top ten. The input for sequencing was CD4+ or CD8+ T cells sorted from blood, taken in a trial of the OX40 agonist ivuxolimab. The receptor source for this set is an adult with an advanced solid tumor such as melanoma, head and neck, liver or kidney cancer.

This rearrangement joins TRBV9 to TRBJ2-1; a possible D gene is TRBD2 (6 bases). CDR3 length equals 14 residues. With 0 bases removed from V and 6 bases from J, the gap between germline ends came to 10 bases. Per germline, CDR1 SGDLS and CDR2 YYNGEE. CDR3 bases: TGTGCCAGCAGCGTAGCACTAGCTGGCAATGAGCAGTTCTTC. This translates into CASSVALAGNEQFF.

The chain carries TRBV6-1 and TRBJ2-7; 8 positions agree with TRBD1. In germline, CDR1 is MNHNS, CDR2 SASEGT. This CDR3 has 13 residues. V trimming: 6 bases; J trimming: 3 bases; junction bases outside the gene matches: 4. The CDR3 sequence is CASRMTGVYEQYF. DNA of the CDR3: TGTGCCAGCAGGATGACAGGGGTCTACGAGCAGTACTTC.

Only one count was recorded for this clone. CDR3 nucleotides: TGTGCCATCAAAGTGATAAAGACCAGTTTCTCTGGCTACACCTTC. Residues: CAIKVIKTSFSGYTF. The genes are TRBV10-3 and TRBJ1-2; D is uncertain. This CDR3 comprises 15 residues. Germline V gene lookup returns CDR1 ENHRY and CDR2 SYGVKD. Trimming stripped 7 bases from V and 7 bases from J, with 22 bases between.

The chain carries TRBV18 and TRBJ1-1, with TRBD1 matching over 7 bases. The V segment lost 1 base and the J segment 0 bases; nucleotides outside the gene matches: 5. Germline CDR1 reads KGHSH; CDR2 reads LQKENI. This CDR3 region has 16 residues. The CDR3 loop reads CASSPLPGTVNTEAFF. DNA of the CDR3: TGTGCCAGCTCACCACTACCCGGGACAGTGAACACTGAAGCTTTCTTT.

The V gene is TRBV9, the J gene TRBJ2-3, with no clear D. Trimming shortened V by 0 bases and J by 2 bases, and 7 bases separated the two germline ends. Germline V gene sequence: CDR1 SGDLS, CDR2 YYNGEE. The CDR3 runs 14 residues. Here the CDR3 DNA reads TGTGCCAGCAGCGTAGACCTCGTCACAGATACGCAGTATTTT. Protein product: CASSVDLVTDTQYF.

The chain uses TRBV7-8 and TRBJ2-1; D tentatively fits TRBD1 or TRBD2 (5 bases each). The CDR3 totals 14 residues. Looked up from germline, CDR1 is SGHVS and CDR2 is FQNEAQ. Trimming left V 5 bases short and J 7 bases short, with 15 bases between. The CDR3, as DNA: TGTGCCAGCAGCGAAAAAAGGGACGGTAATGAGCAGTTCTTC. Amino acid sequence: CASSEKRDGNEQFF.

This rearrangement joins TRBV21-1 to TRBJ2-5; the table names TRBD1, a call not compared with the DNA. TRBV21-1 is described as a pseudogene. This CDR3 comprises 11 residues. For the CDR3, the DNA is TGTGCCAGCAGCAACCATGAGACCCAGTACTTC. It codes for CASSNHETQYF.

This sequence joins TRBV5-4 and TRBJ2-7; 10 bases are a match to TRBD1. The CDR3 sequence is 13 residues long. V trimming: 5 bases; J trimming: 4 bases; junction bases outside the gene matches: 3. Germline V lookup: CDR1 SGHNT, CDR2 YYREEE (reference sequence). CDR3 sequence: CASRGQGRYEQYF. As DNA, the CDR3 is TGTGCCAGCAGGGGACAGGGGCGGTACGAGCAGTACTTC. Drawing the rest from reference TRBV5-4 and TRBJ2-7, the complete variable domain is ETGVTQSPTHLIKTRGQQVTLRCSSQSGHNTVSWYQQALGQGPQFIFQYYREEENGRGNFPPRFSGLQFPNYSSELNVNALELDDSALYLCASRGQGRYEQYFGPGTRLTVT.

The chain joins TRBV10-1 to TRBJ2-7; 8 bases match TRBD1. Germline assignment: CDR1 WNHNN and CDR2 SYGVQD (reference sequence). The junction had 6 bases not matched to a gene; V was cut back by 3 bases and J by 5 bases. The CDR3 spans 14 residues. CDR3 amino acids: CASSDRGTGDEQYF. The CDR3 bases are TGCGCCAGCAGTGACCGGGGGACAGGCGACGAGCAGTACTTC.

The rearrangement links TRBV30 to TRBJ2-3; D not certain. The CDR3 is 15 amino acids. Germline lookup yields CDR1 GTSNPN and CDR2 SVGIG (reference sequence). Trimming cost V 1 base and J 1 base, with 12 bases left between them. CDR3 sequence: CAWSGGTVGTDTQYF. The CDR3 DNA reads TGTGCCTGGAGTGGGGGAACGGTGGGCACAGATACGCAGTATTTT.

This clone was observed a single time. The rearrangement joins TRBV21-1 to TRBJ2-3. TRBV21-1 is a pseudogene. This CDR3 is 15 amino acids long. CDR3 loop: CASTLGGTAPDTQYF. The CDR3 bases are TGTGCCAGCACCCTAGGGGGGACTGCCCCGGATACGCAGTATTTT.

The J gene is TRBJ1-1, the V gene TRBV2, with D possibly TRBD1 on 6 matching bases. The CDR3 has 13 residues. CDR1 SNHLY and CDR2 FYNNEI come from the germline V gene. V was pared by 4 bases and J by 2 bases, with 8 bases between. The CDR3 here is CASSGQANTEAFF. CDR3 nucleotide sequence: TGTGCCAGCAGTGGACAGGCCAACACTGAAGCTTTCTTT.

This chain connects TRBV6-5 to TRBJ1-2; D not resolved. The germline V gene has CDR1 MNHEY and CDR2 SVGAGI. Trimming stripped 3 bases from V and 4 bases from J, with 15 bases between. The CDR3 has 15 residues. The CDR3: CASSYNRNGIYGYTF. CDR3 in DNA: TGTGCCAGCAGTTATAATAGGAACGGAATCTATGGCTACACCTTC.

The genes are TRBV27 and TRBJ1-2; D gene ambiguous. The CDR3 is 12 amino acids. Germline V gives CDR1 MNHEY, CDR2 SMNVEV (reference sequence). Between the trimmed V and J ends, which lost 7 bases and 2 bases, there was a span of 8 bases. The CDR3 here is CASTDGNYGYTF. As DNA, the CDR3 is TGTGCCAGCACCGACGGAAACTATGGCTACACCTTC.

This clone was counted between two and nine times. The V and J genes are TRBV5-6 and TRBJ2-7, with 8 bases that match TRBD2. Germline values: CDR1 SGHDT, CDR2 YYEEEE. The CDR3 sequence is 17 residues long. V was pared by 3 bases and J by 3 bases, with 14 bases of the junction left unmatched. The CDR3 reads CASSSYRTGTSHYEQYF. The CDR3 DNA follows: TGTGCCAGCAGCTCTTACAGAACCGGGACTAGTCACTACGAGCAGTACTTC.

J is TRBJ1-3 and V is TRBV7-9, with D unresolved. The CDR3 spans 16 residues. V was cut by 4 bases and J by 2 bases, with 15 bases left in between. Germline V gene lookup returns CDR1 SEHNR and CDR2 FQNEAQ (reference sequence). CDR3 in DNA: TGTGCCAGCAGCTCCTTAGCCGGAGGAACTGGAAACACCATATATTTT. It encodes CASSSLAGGTGNTIYF.

The chain couples TRBV7-2 to TRBJ1-4; D remains unclear. Germline CDR1 and CDR2: SGHTA and FQGNSA. V was shortened by 5 bases and J by 5 bases, with 15 bases between the two germline ends. The CDR3 contains 15 residues. DNA for the CDR3: TGTGCCAGCAGCCCTCGCGGCAGCAGGAATGAAAAACTGTTTTTT. Translating it yields CASSPRGSRNEKLFF.

The J gene is TRBJ2-5, the V gene TRBV7-2; 10 bases line up with TRBD1. This CDR3 contains 15 residues. J lost 4 bases, V lost 5 bases, and 7 bases had no gene match. Germline V lookup: CDR1 SGHTA, CDR2 FQGNSA. In nucleotides, the CDR3 is TGTGCCAGCAGCCCGGGACAGGGGTTTGCAGAGACCCAGTACTTC. Encoded protein: CASSPGQGFAETQYF.

V usage is TRBV6-1 and J usage is TRBJ1-5; 7 bases fit TRBD1. Germline trimming cut 4 bases from V and 1 base from J; bases unmatched to any gene: 7. Looked up from germline, CDR1 is MNHNS and CDR2 is SASEGT. This CDR3 contains 16 residues. CDR3 bases: TGTGCCAGCAGTGGAACCAGGGGGTCGAGCAATCAGCCCCAGCATTTT. Translating it yields CASSGTRGSSNQPQHF.

The V and J genes are TRBV19 and TRBJ1-5; TRBD1 matches 7 bases. CDR1 is LNHDA, CDR2 SQIVND, per germline (reference sequence). This CDR3 is 16 amino acids long. J gave up 0 bases and V 1 base, and 3 bases lay outside the gene matches. The chain's CDR3 is CASSIGGQHSNQPQHF. The CDR3 DNA is TGTGCCAGTAGTATAGGGGGACAGCATAGCAATCAGCCCCAGCATTTT.

The V and J genes are TRBV7-8 and TRBJ2-7, with TRBD2 matching over 7 bases. The CDR3 totals 13 residues. The germline V gene encodes CDR1 SGHVS and CDR2 FQNEAQ. Trimming cost V 5 bases and J 1 base; bases outside gene matches: 2. The CDR3 DNA reads as TGTGCCAGCAGCCCCGGGAGGTCCTACGAGCAGTACTTC. It is translated as CASSPGRSYEQYF.

This chain connects TRBV6-1 to TRBJ1-4; maybe TRBD1 (5 bases). The CDR3 covers 15 residues. The germline V gene encodes CDR1 MNHNS and CDR2 SASEGT. Trimming cost V 5 bases and J 0 bases, with 10 bases left between them. CDR3 protein: CASSLKTATNEKLFF. The CDR3 nucleotides are TGTGCCAGCAGTCTGAAGACAGCAACTAATGAAAAACTGTTTTTT.

The chain is built from TRBV5-4 and TRBJ1-2; no clear D gene. The CDR3 length is 14 residues. The germline V gene encodes CDR1 SGHNT and CDR2 YYREEE (reference sequence). V was pared by 6 bases and J by 1 base, with 13 bases between. CDR3: CASIGGPLNYGYTF. CDR3 DNA sequence: TGTGCCAGCATCGGAGGACCGCTTAACTATGGCTACACCTTC.

This clone was counted once. The CDR3 loop is CASSPAGGYEQYF. The CDR3 DNA follows: TGTGCCAGCAGTCCCGCGGGAGGCTACGAGCAGTACTTC. This chain connects TRBV25-1 to TRBJ2-7; 8 bases map to TRBD2. CDR1 is MGHDK and CDR2 is SYGVNS in the germline V gene. Trimming at V came to 5 bases and at J to 3 bases, leaving 3 bases not matched to a gene. The CDR3 totals 13 residues.

The CDR3 nucleotides read TGTGCCAGCAGGGAACAGGGTATCGGCACTGAAGCTTTCTTT. As protein: CASREQGIGTEAFF. The chain couples TRBV6-6 to TRBJ1-1, with D perhaps TRBD1 (6 bases). The CDR3 covers 14 residues. V shed 6 bases and J shed 4 bases, with 15 bases lying between them. Germline CDR1 reads MNHNY; CDR2 reads SVGAGI (reference sequence).

V is TRBV6-5 and J is TRBJ1-1; unclear D gene. Germline CDR1 MNHEY, CDR2 SVGAGI. CDR3 length equals 13 residues. The ends were cut back, 2 bases at V and 0 bases at J, with 4 bases in the middle. CDR3 in amino acids: CASSYDVNTEAFF. The CDR3 DNA is TGTGCCAGCAGTTACGATGTGAACACTGAAGCTTTCTTT.

This chain connects TRBV11-3 to TRBJ2-7; unclear D gene. V was cut by 4 bases and J by 6 bases, with 13 bases left in between. The germline V gene has CDR1 SGHNT and CDR2 YENEEA. This CDR3 region has 13 residues. CDR3 sequence (DNA): TGTGCCAGCAGCTATGAGTGGAGAGCCGAGCAGTACTTC. It codes for CASSYEWRAEQYF. The full variable domain, completed using reference TRBV11-3 and TRBJ2-7, is EAGVVQSPRYKIIEKKQPVAFWCNPISGHNTLYWYLQNLGQGPELLIRYENEEAVDDSQLPKDRFSAERLKGVDSTLKIQPAELGDSAVYLCASSYEWRAEQYFGPGTRLTVT.

The J gene is TRBJ2-2, the V gene TRBV7-3, with unresolved D. The CDR3 is 13 residues long. V dropped 1 base and J dropped 2 bases, with 2 bases sitting between them. Germline CDR1 reads SGHTA; CDR2 reads FQGTGA. CDR3 sequence reads: CASSLINTGELFF. As DNA, the CDR3 is TGTGCCAGCAGCTTAATAAACACCGGGGAGCTGTTTTTT.